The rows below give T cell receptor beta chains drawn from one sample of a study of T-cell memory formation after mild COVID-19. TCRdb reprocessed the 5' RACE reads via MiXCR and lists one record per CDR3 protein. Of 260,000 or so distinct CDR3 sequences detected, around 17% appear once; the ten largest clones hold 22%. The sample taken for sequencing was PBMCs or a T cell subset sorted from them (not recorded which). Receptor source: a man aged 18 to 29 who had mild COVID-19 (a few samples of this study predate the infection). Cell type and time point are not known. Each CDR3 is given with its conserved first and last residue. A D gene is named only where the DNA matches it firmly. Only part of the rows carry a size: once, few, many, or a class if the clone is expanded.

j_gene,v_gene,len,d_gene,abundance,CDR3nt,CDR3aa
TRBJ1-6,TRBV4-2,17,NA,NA,TGTGCCAGCAGCCCGGGACACCCGAGCTCCTATAATTCACCCCTCCACTTT,CASSPGHPSSYNSPLHF
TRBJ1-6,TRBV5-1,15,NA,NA,TGCGCCAGCAGCCCTGTTCAGGGGTTCGGTTCACCCCTCCACTTT,CASSPVQGFGSPLHF
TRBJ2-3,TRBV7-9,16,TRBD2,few,TGTGCCAGCAGCTTATTGGTGGCGGGGGACACAGATACGCAGTATTTT,CASSLLVAGDTDTQYF
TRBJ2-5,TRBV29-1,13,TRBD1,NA,TGCAGCGTTGGCGGGACAGGGGGGGAGACCCAGTACTTC,CSVGGTGGETQYF
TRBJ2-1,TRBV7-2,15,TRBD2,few,TGTGCCAGCAGCCCACGACTAGCGGGGGGGCCAGGGCAGTTCTTC,CASSPRLAGGPGQFF
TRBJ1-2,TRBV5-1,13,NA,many,TGTGCCAGCAGCTTAGGAGGAGACTATGGCTACACCTTC,CASSLGGDYGYTF
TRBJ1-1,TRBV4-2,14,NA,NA,TGTGCCAGCAGCCAAGAGTGGGCAAGGACTGAAGCTTTCTTT,CASSQEWARTEAFF
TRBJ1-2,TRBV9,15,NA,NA,TGTGCCAGCAGCGTAGATCACGTCCCTAACTATGGCTACACCTTC,CASSVDHVPNYGYTF
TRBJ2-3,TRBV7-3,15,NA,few,TGTGCCAGCAGCGAAGGTCCGGGATCGACAGATACGCAGTATTTT,CASSEGPGSTDTQYF
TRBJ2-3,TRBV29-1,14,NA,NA,TGCAGCGGCACAGGTGGGCACGGGCCAGATACGCAGTATTTT,CSGTGGHGPDTQYF
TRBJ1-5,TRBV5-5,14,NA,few,TGTGCCAGCAGCTTGGTCGGGGGGGATCAGCCCCAGCATTTT,CASSLVGGDQPQHF
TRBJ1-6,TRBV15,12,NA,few,TGTGCCACCAGCAGAGATCTTTCACCCCTCCACTTT,CATSRDLSPLHF
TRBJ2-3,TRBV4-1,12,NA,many,TGCGCCAGCAGCCACGACCAGGGGCCGCAGTATTTT,CASSHDQGPQYF
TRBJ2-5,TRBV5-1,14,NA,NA,TGCGCCAGCAGCTTGGCAGGATCTGGGAAGACCCAGTACTTC,CASSLAGSGKTQYF
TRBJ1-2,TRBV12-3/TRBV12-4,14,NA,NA,TGTGCCAGCAGTTACGATCAGGGCAACTATGGCTACACCTTC,CASSYDQGNYGYTF
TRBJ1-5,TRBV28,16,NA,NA,TGTGCCAGCAGTCCCTGGGCGTTGGGGGGCAATCAGCCCCAGCATTTT,CASSPWALGGNQPQHF
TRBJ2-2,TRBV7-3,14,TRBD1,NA,TGTGCCAGCAGCTTAAAGGGGGCCACCGGGGAGCTGTTTTTT,CASSLKGATGELFF